Sequencing of this T cell receptor beta chain was carried out in a study of CD8 T cells in ankylosing spondylitis. The table lists this clonotype with many counts. The antigen is unknown. TCRdb re-analysed the 5' RACE reads in MiXCR, keeping a single row per CDR3 protein. Here the sample spans approximately 400,000 distinct CDR3 sequences, more than 15% being singletons. Study results and limitations: Disease-linked clones reportedly concentrated significantly in matched ankylosing spondylitis synovial fluid. For ankylosing spondylitis blood, a TCR beta motif of several highly homologous variants appeared characteristic.

Trimming took off 5 bases at V and 1 base at J, with 12 bases between the two ends. The CDR3 loop spans 14 amino acids. Germline-derived CDR1 and CDR2 are MNHNS and SASEGT. The sequence was collected from a male donor with ankylosing spondylitis. The sample comprised blood, either unsorted or a sorted T cell fraction (not recorded which). V usage is TRBV6-1 and J usage is TRBJ2-7, with D possibly TRBD1 on 6 matching bases. The CDR3 reads CASSRDTNSYEQYF. CDR3 bases: TGTGCCAGCAGTCGGGACACCAATTCCTACGAGCAGTACTTC.